The 5 T cell receptor beta chains reported below all come from one sample, sequenced in a study of CD8+ T cells in alopecia areata. Investigators isolated RNA and reverse transcribed it into cDNA to act as the sequencing template. Profiling relied on immunoSEQ multiplex PCR, and the TCRdb table lists in-frame clones only, not all of them. Among about 110,000 clones listed, 45% to 70% were seen once. Material for sequencing was CD8+ T cells sorted from blood. The receptors shown here come from a human donor in good health.

The rearrangement links TRBV5-6 to TRBJ2-1; perhaps TRBD2 as D (5 bases). The CDR3 runs 16 residues. CDR1 and CDR2 from the germline V gene are SGHDT and YYEEEE. Trimming removed 0 bases at V and 2 bases at J, with 12 bases between. The CDR3 region is CASSLAVGVPYNEQFF. CDR3 in DNA: TGTGCCAGCAGCTTGGCCGTCGGGGTTCCCTACAATGAGCAGTTCTTC.

This sequence joins TRBV7-9 and TRBJ1-5, with TRBD1 as a possible D gene (5 bases). Germline V gene lookup returns CDR1 SEHNR and CDR2 FQNEAQ (reference sequence). The CDR3 is 15 residues long. The germline V and J ends were trimmed by 4 bases and 2 bases, with 12 bases remaining between them. DNA of the CDR3: TGTGCCAGCAGCTCAGCGAGCAGGGGCAATCAGCCCCAGCATTTT. This translates into CASSSASRGNQPQHF.

This clone was observed a few times. The rearrangement links TRBV2 to TRBJ2-3, with 11 bases lining up with TRBD2. V shed 7 bases, J shed 2 bases, and the junction held 5 bases outside the gene matches. The CDR3 contains 15 residues. Germline V gene lookup returns CDR1 SNHLY and CDR2 FYNNEI. For the CDR3, the DNA is TGTGCCAGCACCTCTAGCGGGGGGCCCACAGATACGCAGTATTTT. Protein product: CASTSSGGPTDTQYF. The whole variable domain, remainder taken from reference TRBV2 and TRBJ2-3, is EPEVTQTPSHQVTQMGQEVILRCVPISNHLYFYWYRQILGQKVEFLVSFYNNEISEKSEIFDDQFSVERPDGSNFTLKIRSTKLEDSAMYFCASTSSGGPTDTQYFGPGTRLTVL.

The V gene is TRBV4-1, the J gene TRBJ2-1, with D maybe TRBD1 (5 bases). Per germline, CDR1 MGHRA and CDR2 YSYEKL. The V and J ends lost 0 bases and 4 bases respectively, with 7 bases between them. The CDR3 contains 14 residues. The CDR3 region has the DNA TGCGCCAGCAGCCAAGACAGGGTGTACAATGAGCAGTTCTTC. Translating it yields CASSQDRVYNEQFF.

V usage is TRBV13 and J usage is TRBJ1-1, with D perhaps matching TRBD1 (5 bases). Trimming pared 3 bases from V and 2 bases from J, leaving 7 bases between. The length of the CDR3 is 13 residues. The germline V gene has CDR1 PRHDT and CDR2 FYEKMQ (reference sequence). CDR3: CASSLTVNTEAFF. The CDR3 bases are TGTGCCAGCAGCTTGACAGTAAACACTGAAGCTTTCTTT.